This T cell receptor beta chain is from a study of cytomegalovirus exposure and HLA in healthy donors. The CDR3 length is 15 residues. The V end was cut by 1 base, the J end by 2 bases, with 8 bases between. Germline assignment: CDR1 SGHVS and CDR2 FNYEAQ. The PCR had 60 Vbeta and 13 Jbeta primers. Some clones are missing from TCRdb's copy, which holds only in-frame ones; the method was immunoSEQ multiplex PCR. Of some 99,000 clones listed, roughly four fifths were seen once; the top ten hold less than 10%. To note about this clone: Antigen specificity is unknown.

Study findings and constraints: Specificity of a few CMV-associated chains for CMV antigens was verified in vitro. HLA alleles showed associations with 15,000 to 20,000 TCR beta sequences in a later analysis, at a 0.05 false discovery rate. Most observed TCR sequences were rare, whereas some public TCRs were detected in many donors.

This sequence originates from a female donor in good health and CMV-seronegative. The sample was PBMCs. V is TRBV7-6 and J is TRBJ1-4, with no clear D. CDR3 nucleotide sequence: TGTGCCAGCAGCTTAGGGCCCACGACTAATGAAAAACTGTTTTTT. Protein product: CASSLGPTTNEKLFF.